This T cell receptor beta chain comes out of a study of human T cells and chemical hapten exposure. Background on the study: An area of 2 cm by 2 to 2.5 cm on upper inner arm skin received 2% DPC for sensitization. The study's findings and limits: PT1 expanded TCR counts and patch test score were linked, and their correlation was positive.

Unmatched junction bases numbered 13, after V lost 1 base and J lost 7 bases. The CDR3 length is 17 residues. From germline, CDR1 is SGHTA and CDR2 FQGNSA. Time point specified: patch test 3, about 24 weeks after DPC sensitization. The sample's treatment: therapeutic diphenylcyclopropenone sensitization with weekly scalp DPC. Of note for this clonotype: Its specificity is unknown.

In TCRdb, the RACE reads were re-called with MiXCR into one record per CDR3 protein. This table holds around 200,000 distinct CDR3 sequences, about 25% found once. The sample in question was whole blood, obtained in connection with sensitization to the hapten diphenylcyclopropenone (DPC). The chain joins TRBV7-2 to TRBJ2-5, with 9 bases aligning to TRBD1. The receptor was derived from a woman between 40 and 55 years old with alopecia areata. Some clones in this sample may be carry-over from other donors' samples. The CDR3: CASSLVLGTGFLGTQYF. The DNA of the CDR3 is TGTGCCAGCAGCTTAGTTTTGGGGACAGGGTTTTTAGGGACCCAGTACTTC.